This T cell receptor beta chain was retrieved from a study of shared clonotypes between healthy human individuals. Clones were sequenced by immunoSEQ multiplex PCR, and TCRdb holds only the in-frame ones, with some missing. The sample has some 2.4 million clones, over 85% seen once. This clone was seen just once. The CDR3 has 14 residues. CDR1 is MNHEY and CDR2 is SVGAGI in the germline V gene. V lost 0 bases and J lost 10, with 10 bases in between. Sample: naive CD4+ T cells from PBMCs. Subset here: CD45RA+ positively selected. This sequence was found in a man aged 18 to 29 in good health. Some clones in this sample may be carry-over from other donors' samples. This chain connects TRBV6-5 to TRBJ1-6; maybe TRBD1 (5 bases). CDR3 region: CASSYSPRDSPLHF. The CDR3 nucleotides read TGTGCCAGCAGTTACTCGCCCAGGGACTCACCCCTCCACTTT.